Reported below is one TCR beta chain. The sample originates from a study of blood T cell repertoires in COVID-19. Clones were read by immunoSEQ multiplex PCR, and TCRdb kept only the in-frame ones, dropping some. In the table there are 300,000 or so clones, 80% to 90% of which are singletons. Specimen: peripheral blood. This receptor was obtained from a man between 18 and 29 years old who had recovered from COVID-19.

CDR3 DNA: TGTGCCAGCAGCTTCGGCAGGGTCTCCTACGAGCAGTACTTC. Translating gives CASSFGRVSYEQYF. The chain has TRBV7-2 and TRBJ2-7; the D gene is possibly TRBD1 (5 bases). Deletions cut 3 bases from V and 0 bases from J, with 9 bases between. This CDR3 has 14 amino acids. CDR1 SGHTA and CDR2 FQGNSA come from the germline V gene.